This TCR beta chain was recovered during a study of T cell responses to AZD1222 COVID-19 vaccine. Unmatched junction bases numbered 2, after V lost 2 bases and J lost 7 bases. CDR3 length: 14 amino acids. The germline CDR1 and CDR2 sequences are SGHVS and FQNEAQ. The protocol was immunoSEQ multiplex PCR, while the TCRdb copy is restricted to in-frame clones and leaves out a portion. Among 50,000 to 55,000 clones, approximately 84% were seen once, and the ten largest hold 27%. The sequencing used peripheral blood, collected on day 0 of AZD1222 vaccination. The chain recombines TRBV7-8 with TRBJ1-4; 9 bases are a match to TRBD1. The receptor's source is an adult in good health. This CDR3 is CASSLKDRGEKLFF. CDR3 sequence (DNA): TGTGCCAGCAGCTTAAAGGACAGGGGTGAAAAACTGTTTTTT.